This record concerns one T cell receptor beta chain sequence. The antigen remains undetermined. The germline V gene encodes CDR1 LNHDA and CDR2 SQIVND (reference sequence). CDR3 length equals 14 residues. Trimming took 7 bases from V and 2 from J, leaving 12 bases between them. The data stem from a study of Ad26.COV2.S vaccination and SARS-CoV-2 variants. Study results and caveats: Those who received vaccine or placebo ended up with similar non-spike TCR breadth. Ad26.COV2.S recipients had broader spike-specific TCRs (P = 0.0014). A substantial breadth of spike-specific CD8+ and CD4+ T cell responses after vaccination has been reported.

Treatment reported: roughly 18 received Ad26.COV2.S at low or high dose, single or two shots; roughly five received placebo; per-sample allocation not given. Following the first vaccine or placebo injection, samples were taken on day 63. The protocol was immunoSEQ multiplex PCR, while the TCRdb copy is restricted to in-frame clones and leaves out a portion. The repertoire includes about 350,000 clones, 70% to 90% of them detected once, and about 10% sits in the top ten. Sequencing was performed on peripheral blood, taken in a trial of Ad26.COV2.S vaccine versus placebo. The TCR sequence derives from a person aged 18-65 years who received the Ad26.COV2.S COVID-19 vaccine or a placebo. This chain joins TRBV19 and TRBJ2-1; D is perhaps TRBD2 (7 bases). CDR3 region: CASNWGGPYNEQFF. The CDR3 DNA reads as TGTGCCAGTAATTGGGGGGGCCCCTACAATGAGCAGTTCTTC.